This T cell receptor beta chain was sequenced during a study of a mutant IDH1 vaccine in newly diagnosed glioma (dated by TCRdb to the early 2020s). About the investigation overall: Vaccination began 4-6 weeks after radiotherapy alone, or alongside temozolomide cycles in the chemotherapy-containing groups. Peripheral blood samples were drawn at six visits, namely V03 (baseline), V05, V07, V10, V12 and V13. The week-35 safety follow-up took place at visit V12, and the week-47 end of study took place at visit V13. Of the approximately 35 treated patients, about 62% were male and roughly 38% were female, and a mean age of approximately 40 years was recorded. Prior to enrollment, patients had been given standard therapy consisting of radiotherapy alone, temozolomide alone, or radiochemotherapy with temozolomide, with the combination given to most patients. Longitudinal TCRB deep sequencing was performed for 20 to 25 treated patients wherever samples were available for exploratory analyses.

Trimming takes 1 base off V and 17 bases off J; junction bases not matched to a gene: 19. CDR3 length: 17 amino acids, cysteine to phenylalanine. Only CDR3 DNA remains: 51 bases, in frame from the first base. CDR1 and CDR2, per the germline V gene, are SGHTA and FQGNSA. Overall study results and their limits: The authors stated that sample limitations prevented analyses of patient blood samples from being reproduced. Availability determined which PBMC samples were chosen for TCRB deep sequencing. Across multiple MHC alleles, vaccine-induced immune responses were seen in approximately 93% of patients. No apparent relationship was observed between pseudoprogression and alterations in the top peripheral T cell clonotypes detected by TCRB sequencing.

Details on this clone: The antigen it recognizes is unknown. No much larger clone is present one base from it, and per-base qualities are unavailable.

In light of the paper, this sample's time point label describes: week 35, safety follow-up. A 20-mer mutant IDH1 peptide at 300 micrograms in Montanide made up each vaccine dose, which was injected subcutaneously together with topical imiquimod. Patients were given eight vaccinations, in weeks 1, 3, 5, 7, 11, 15, 19 and 23, which matched visits V03 through V10. Newly diagnosed WHO grade 3 or 4 IDH1-mutant astrocytomas showing loss of nuclear ATRX were present in the donors. The samples were drawn from NOA16, a multicentre, single-arm, open-label phase I trial in Germany that tested a mutant IDH1 peptide vaccine in humans for the first time. Genomic DNA for TCRB sequencing was isolated from EDTA blood with the DNeasy Blood and Tissue Kit. The library relied on the immunoSEQ multiplex PCR assay. Rearranged TCR beta chain sequences were amplified using the hsTCRB Kit according to the manufacturer's protocol. TCRB libraries were sequenced on an Illumina MiSeq. Per the authors' processing: Demultiplexing, trimming and gene mapping were performed with the kit vendor's proprietary platform. TCRdb re-hosts the immuneACCESS table, in-frame sequences only. Its copies lack some clones; in the studies checked, an unresolved V gene accounts for under half of them, and the cause for the rest is not known. For V, J and clone size, that table is used; D and trimming come from the DNA. This sample gives about 46,000 clones in total; roughly 92% of them show up just once. The top ten hold less than 2.5% of the sample.

The clonotype comes from a man in his forties or fifties with glioma. Material: PBMCs, obtained from a glioma patient whose treatment included an IDH1 peptide vaccine. The chain couples TRBV7-2 to TRBJ1-6; the central 8 bases match TRBD1. The CDR3 region has the sequence CASSLVLGTGVSRLVHF. The DNA sequence is given as TGTGCCAGCAGCTTAGTGTTGGGGACAGGCGTTTCTCGATTGGTCCACTTT. Extended through the reference TRBV7-2 and TRBJ1-6 proteins, this CDR3 yields the full variable domain: GAGVSQSPSNKVTEKGKDVELRCDPISGHTALYWYRQSLGQGLEFLIYFQGNSAPDKSGLPSDRFSAERTGGSVSTLTIQRTQQEDSAVYLCASSLVLGTGVSRLVHFGNGTRLTVT.